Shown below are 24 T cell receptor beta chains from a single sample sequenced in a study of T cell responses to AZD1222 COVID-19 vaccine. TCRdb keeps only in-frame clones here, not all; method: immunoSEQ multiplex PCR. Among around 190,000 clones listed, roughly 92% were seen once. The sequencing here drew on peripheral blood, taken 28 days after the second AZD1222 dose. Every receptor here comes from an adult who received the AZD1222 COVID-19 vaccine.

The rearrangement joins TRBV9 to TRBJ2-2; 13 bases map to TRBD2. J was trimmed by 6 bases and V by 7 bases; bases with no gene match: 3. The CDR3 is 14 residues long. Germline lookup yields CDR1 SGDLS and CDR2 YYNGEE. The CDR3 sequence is CASGLAGVSGELFF. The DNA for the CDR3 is TGTGCCAGCGGACTAGCGGGAGTTTCCGGGGAGCTGTTTTTT.

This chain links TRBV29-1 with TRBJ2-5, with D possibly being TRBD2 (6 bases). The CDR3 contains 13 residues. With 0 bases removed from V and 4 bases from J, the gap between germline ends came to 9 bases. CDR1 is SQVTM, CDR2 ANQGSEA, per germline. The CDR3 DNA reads TGCAGCGTTGAAGAGCACGGGGGAGAGACCCAGTACTTC. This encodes CSVEEHGGETQYF.

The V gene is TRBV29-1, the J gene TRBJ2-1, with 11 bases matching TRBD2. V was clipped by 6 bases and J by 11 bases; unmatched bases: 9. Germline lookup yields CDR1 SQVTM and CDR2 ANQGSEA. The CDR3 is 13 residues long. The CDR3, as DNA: TGCAGCGTGAATAGCGGGAGGGACCGGAAGCAGTTCTTC. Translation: CSVNSGRDRKQFF.

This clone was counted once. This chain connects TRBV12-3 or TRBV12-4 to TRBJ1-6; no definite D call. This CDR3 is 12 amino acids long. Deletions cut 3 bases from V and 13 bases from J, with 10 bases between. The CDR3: CASSFTGRPLHF. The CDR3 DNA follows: TGTGCCAGCAGTTTTACCGGCCGGCCCCTCCACTTT.

The CDR3 spells CASSLASGLGEKLFF. In DNA form, the CDR3 reads TGTGCCAGCAGCTTAGCGTCGGGTTTGGGTGAAAAACTGTTTTTT. The genes are TRBV7-8 and TRBJ1-4; no definite D call. Germline assignment: CDR1 SGHVS and CDR2 FQNEAQ. This CDR3 spans 15 amino acids. With 0 bases removed from V and 7 bases from J, the gap between germline ends came to 12 bases. Combining the CDR3 with reference TRBV7-8 and TRBJ1-4 gives the whole variable domain GAGVSQSPRYKVAKRGQDVALRCDPISGHVSLFWYQQALGQGPEFLTYFQNEAQLDKSGLPSDRFFAERPEGSVSTLKIQRTQQEDSAVYLCASSLASGLGEKLFFGSGTQLSVL.

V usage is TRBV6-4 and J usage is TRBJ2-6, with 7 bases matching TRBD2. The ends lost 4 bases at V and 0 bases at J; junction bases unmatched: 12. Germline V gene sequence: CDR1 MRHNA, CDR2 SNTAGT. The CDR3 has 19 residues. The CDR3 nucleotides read TGTGCCAGCAGTGTCTTTCCCGCGGGAGCTAGCTCTGGGGCCAACGTCCTGACTTTC. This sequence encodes CASSVFPAGASSGANVLTF.

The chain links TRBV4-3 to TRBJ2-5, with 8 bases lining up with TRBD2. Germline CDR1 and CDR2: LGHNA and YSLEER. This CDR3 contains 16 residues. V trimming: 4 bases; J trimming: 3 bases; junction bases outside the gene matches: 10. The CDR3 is CASSLTSGGAEETQYF. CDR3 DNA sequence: TGCGCCAGCAGCCTCACGTCCGGGGGGGCCGAAGAGACCCAGTACTTC.

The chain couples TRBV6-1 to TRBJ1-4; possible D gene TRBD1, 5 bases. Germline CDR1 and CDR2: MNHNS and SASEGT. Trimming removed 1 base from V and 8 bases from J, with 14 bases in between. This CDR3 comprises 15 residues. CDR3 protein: CASSEVGGGEEKLFF. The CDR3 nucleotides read TGTGCCAGCAGTGAAGTCGGGGGAGGTGAAGAAAAACTGTTTTTT.

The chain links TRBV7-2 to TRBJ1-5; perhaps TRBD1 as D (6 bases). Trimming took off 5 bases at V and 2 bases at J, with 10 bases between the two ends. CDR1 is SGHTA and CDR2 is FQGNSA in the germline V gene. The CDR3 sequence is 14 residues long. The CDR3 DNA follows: TGTGCCAGCAGCCCCTCAGGGGGCAATCAGCCCCAGCATTTT. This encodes CASSPSGGNQPQHF.

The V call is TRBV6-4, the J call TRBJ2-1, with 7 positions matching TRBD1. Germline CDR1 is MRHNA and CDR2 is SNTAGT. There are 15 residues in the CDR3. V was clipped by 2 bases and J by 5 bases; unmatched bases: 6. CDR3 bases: TGTGCCAGCAGTGACAAGGGGGCCCCCGACAATGAGCAGTTCTTC. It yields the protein CASSDKGAPDNEQFF.

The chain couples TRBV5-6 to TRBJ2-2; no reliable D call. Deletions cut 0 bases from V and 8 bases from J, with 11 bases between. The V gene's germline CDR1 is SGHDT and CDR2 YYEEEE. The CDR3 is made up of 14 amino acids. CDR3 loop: CASSLDYGQGELFF. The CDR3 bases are TGTGCCAGCAGCTTGGACTACGGGCAAGGGGAGCTGTTTTTT.

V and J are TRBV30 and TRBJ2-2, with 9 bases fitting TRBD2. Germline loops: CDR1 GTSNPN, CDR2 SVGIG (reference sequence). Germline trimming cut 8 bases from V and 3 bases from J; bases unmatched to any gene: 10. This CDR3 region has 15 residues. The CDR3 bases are TGTGCCCGAAATAGCGGGAGTGGGGACACCGGGGAGCTGTTTTTT. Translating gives CARNSGSGDTGELFF.

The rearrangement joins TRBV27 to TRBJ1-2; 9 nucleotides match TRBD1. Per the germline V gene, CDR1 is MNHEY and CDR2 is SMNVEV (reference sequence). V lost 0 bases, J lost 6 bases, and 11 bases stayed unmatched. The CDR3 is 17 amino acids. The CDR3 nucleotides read TGTGCCAGCAGTTTATCGCGTATTATTGGACAGGGGAATGGCTACACCTTC. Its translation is CASSLSRIIGQGNGYTF.

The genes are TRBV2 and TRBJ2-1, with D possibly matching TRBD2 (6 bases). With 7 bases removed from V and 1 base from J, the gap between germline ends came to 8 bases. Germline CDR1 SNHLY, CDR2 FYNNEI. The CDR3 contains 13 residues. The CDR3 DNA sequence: TGTGCCAGCATTCGGGGGTCCTACAATGAGCAGTTCTTC. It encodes CASIRGSYNEQFF.

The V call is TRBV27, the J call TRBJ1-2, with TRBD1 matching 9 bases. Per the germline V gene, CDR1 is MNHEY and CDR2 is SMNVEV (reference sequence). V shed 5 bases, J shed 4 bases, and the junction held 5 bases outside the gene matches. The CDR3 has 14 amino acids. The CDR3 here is CASSPGTGFYGYTF. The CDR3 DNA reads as TGTGCCAGCAGTCCTGGGACAGGGTTCTATGGCTACACCTTC.

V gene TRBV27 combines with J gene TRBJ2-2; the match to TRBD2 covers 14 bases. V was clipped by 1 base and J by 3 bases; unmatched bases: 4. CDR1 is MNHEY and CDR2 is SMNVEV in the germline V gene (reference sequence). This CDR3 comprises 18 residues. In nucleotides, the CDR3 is TGTGCCAGCAGTTTATATCCGGGACTAGCGGGGGACACCGGGGAGCTGTTTTTT. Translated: CASSLYPGLAGDTGELFF.

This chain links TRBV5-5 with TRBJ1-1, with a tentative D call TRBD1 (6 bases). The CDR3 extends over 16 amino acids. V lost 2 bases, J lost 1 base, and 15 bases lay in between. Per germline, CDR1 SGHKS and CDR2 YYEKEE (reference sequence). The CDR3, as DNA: TGTGCCAGCAGCTTACATTTAGGGGGGAAGAACACTGAAGCTTTCTTT. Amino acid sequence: CASSLHLGGKNTEAFF. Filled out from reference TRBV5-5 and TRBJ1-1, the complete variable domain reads DAGVTQSPTHLIKTRGQQVTLRCSPISGHKSVSWYQQVLGQGPQFIFQYYEKEERGRGNFPDRFSARQFPNYSSELNVNALLLGDSALYLCASSLHLGGKNTEAFFGQGTRLTVV.

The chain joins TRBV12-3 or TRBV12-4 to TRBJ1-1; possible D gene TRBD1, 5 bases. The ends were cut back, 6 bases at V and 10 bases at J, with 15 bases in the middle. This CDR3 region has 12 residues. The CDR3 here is CASSSGQLGAFF. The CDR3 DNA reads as TGTGCCAGCAGCTCCGGACAATTAGGAGCTTTCTTT.

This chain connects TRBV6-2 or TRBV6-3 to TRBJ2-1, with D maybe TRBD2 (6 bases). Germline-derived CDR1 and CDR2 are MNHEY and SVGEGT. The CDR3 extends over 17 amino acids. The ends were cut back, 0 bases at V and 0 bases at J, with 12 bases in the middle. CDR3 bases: TGTGCCAGCAGTTACTCCTCGGGGGAGAGCTCCTACAATGAGCAGTTCTTC. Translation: CASSYSSGESSYNEQFF.

CDR3 sequence reads: CASSQDTGDGYGYTF. CDR3 coding DNA: TGCGCCAGCAGCCAAGATACGGGGGACGGCTATGGCTACACCTTC. The chain employs TRBV4-1 and TRBJ1-2, with D maybe TRBD1 (5 bases). The CDR3 contains 15 residues. V shed 0 bases and J shed 4 bases, with 12 bases lying between them. Germline V gives CDR1 MGHRA, CDR2 YSYEKL.

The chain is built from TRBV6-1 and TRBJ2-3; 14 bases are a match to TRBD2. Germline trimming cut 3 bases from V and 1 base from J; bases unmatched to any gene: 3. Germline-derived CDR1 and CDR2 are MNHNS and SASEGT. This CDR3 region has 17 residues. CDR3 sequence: CASSETGLAGGTDTQYF. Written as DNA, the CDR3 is TGTGCCAGCAGTGAGACGGGACTAGCGGGGGGCACAGATACGCAGTATTTT.

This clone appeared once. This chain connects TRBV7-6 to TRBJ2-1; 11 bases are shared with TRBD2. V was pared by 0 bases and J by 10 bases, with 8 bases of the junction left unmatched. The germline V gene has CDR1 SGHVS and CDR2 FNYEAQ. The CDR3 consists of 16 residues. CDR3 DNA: TGTGCCAGCAGCTTAGCGCAACTAGCGGGGGCCGACGAGCAGTTCTTC. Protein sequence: CASSLAQLAGADEQFF.

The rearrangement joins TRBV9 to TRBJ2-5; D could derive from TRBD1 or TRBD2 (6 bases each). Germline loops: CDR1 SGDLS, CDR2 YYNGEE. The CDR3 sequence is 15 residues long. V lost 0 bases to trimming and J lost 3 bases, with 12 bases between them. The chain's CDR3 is CASSVVGGREETQYF. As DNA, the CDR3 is TGTGCCAGCAGCGTAGTTGGGGGGCGCGAAGAGACCCAGTACTTC.

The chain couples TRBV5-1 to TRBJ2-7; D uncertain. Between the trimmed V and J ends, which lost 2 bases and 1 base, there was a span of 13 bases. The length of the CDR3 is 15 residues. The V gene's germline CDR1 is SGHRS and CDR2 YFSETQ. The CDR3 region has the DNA TGCGCCAGCAGCTTTACTGCGGAGCTATCCTACGAGCAGTACTTC. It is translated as CASSFTAELSYEQYF.